The 15 T cell receptor beta chains given below trace back to one sample, sequenced in a study of human T cells and chemical hapten exposure. A single record per CDR3 protein comes from TCRdb applying MiXCR to the RACE reads. The sample includes a few hundred thousand distinct CDR3 sequences, just under 6.5% of them seen just once. Specified time point: patch test 2, 6 weeks after DPC sensitization. The treatment here: therapeutic diphenylcyclopropenone sensitization with weekly scalp DPC. Material: whole blood, obtained in connection with sensitization to the hapten diphenylcyclopropenone (DPC). The receptor set was obtained from a woman aged 18-30 years with alopecia areata. Some clones in this sample may be carry-over from other donors' samples.

This chain uses TRBV7-2 with TRBJ2-7; D uncertain. The V gene lost 8 bases and the J gene lost 7 bases, with 18 bases spanning the gap. Germline lookup yields CDR1 SGHTA and CDR2 FQGNSA. The CDR3 extends over 13 amino acids. Written as DNA, the CDR3 is TGTGCCAGCGCCTCGCCTGGCTTACCAGAGCAGTACTTC. Translating it yields CASASPGLPEQYF.

This clonotype came up many times. CDR3 sequence (DNA): TGCAGTGCTAGGGGACAGGGTTCGGCTAATGAAAAACTGTTTTTT. It yields the protein CSARGQGSANEKLFF. The chain employs TRBV20-1 and TRBJ1-4; 9 bases fit TRBD1. Germline lookup yields CDR1 DFQATT and CDR2 SNEGSKA (reference sequence). J lost 3 bases, V lost 3 bases, and 5 bases had no gene match. This CDR3 region has 15 residues.

The chain couples TRBV28 to TRBJ2-2; D not certain. This CDR3 spans 11 amino acids. Per the germline V gene, CDR1 is MDHEN and CDR2 is SYDVKM. DNA for the CDR3: TGTGCGGCAGCGAACACCGGGGAGCTGTTTTTT. Its translation: CAAANTGELFF.

The V call is TRBV25-1, the J call TRBJ2-7; D not certain. This CDR3 is 14 amino acids long. Trimming cost V 3 bases and J 7 bases, with 16 bases left between them. From germline, CDR1 is MGHDK and CDR2 SYGVNS. The CDR3: CASSDPQVPREQYF. As DNA, the CDR3 is TGTGCCAGCAGTGATCCCCAGGTCCCAAGGGAGCAGTACTTC.

This clonotype was seen only a few times. The rearrangement uses TRBV6-6 and TRBJ1-6; 10 bases fit TRBD1. Germline CDR1 reads MNHNY; CDR2 reads SVGAGI (reference sequence). The trim removed 7 bases at V and 14 bases at J, leaving 8 bases unmatched. The CDR3 extends over 13 amino acids. In DNA form, the CDR3 reads TGTGCCAGCACGGACAGGGGGAGAGACACCCTCCACTTT. Protein sequence: CASTDRGRDTLHF.

This clonotype was detected only a few times. This chain links TRBV6-5 with TRBJ2-1; possible D gene TRBD1, 6 bases. Trimming removed 2 bases from V and 8 bases from J, with 25 bases in between. This CDR3 spans 18 amino acids. Germline V gives CDR1 MNHEY, CDR2 SVGAGI. This CDR3 is CASSYGAPLGGSRDEQFF. The CDR3 nucleotides read TGTGCCAGCAGTTACGGGGCTCCTTTAGGGGGATCGAGGGATGAGCAGTTCTTC.

This clonotype was picked up many times. The chain couples TRBV20-1 to TRBJ1-1, with D hard to call. The CDR3 covers 13 residues. The V end was cut by 5 bases, the J end by 6 bases, with 16 bases between. Germline lookup yields CDR1 DFQATT and CDR2 SNEGSKA (reference sequence). In DNA, the CDR3 is TGCAGTGCTGCGGCCCCGGGTAGCGCTGAAGCTTTCTTT. Translated: CSAAAPGSAEAFF.

V and J are TRBV11-2 and TRBJ2-7; D tentatively reads TRBD1 or TRBD2 (5 bases each). V lost 5 bases and J 3 bases, leaving 20 bases between the germline ends. Germline V CDR1 and CDR2: SGHAT, FQNNGV. The CDR3 is 16 residues long. The CDR3 DNA sequence: TGTGCCAGCAGCCCGGGGTCCAGGACAAACCTCTACGAGCAGTACTTC. Translation: CASSPGSRTNLYEQYF.

The chain carries TRBV7-2 and TRBJ2-7, with D possibly called TRBD1 or TRBD2 (5 bases each). Looked up from germline, CDR1 is SGHTA and CDR2 is FQGNSA. Trimming pared 0 bases from V and 0 bases from J, leaving 9 bases between. CDR3 length: 15 residues. The CDR3 region is CASSLAGVPSYEQYF. In nucleotides, the CDR3 is TGTGCCAGCAGCTTAGCGGGGGTCCCCTCCTACGAGCAGTACTTC. The variable domain in full, with the rest retrieved from reference TRBV7-2 and TRBJ2-7, is GAGVSQSPSNKVTEKGKDVELRCDPISGHTALYWYRQSLGQGLEFLIYFQGNSAPDKSGLPSDRFSAERTGGSVSTLTIQRTQQEDSAVYLCASSLAGVPSYEQYFGPGTRLTVT.

The table lists this clonotype with a few counts. The rearrangement uses TRBV6-2 or TRBV6-3 and TRBJ2-2; 8 nucleotides match TRBD1. Germline V gene lookup returns CDR1 MNHEY and CDR2 SVGEGT. After removal of 4 bases from V and 2 bases from J, the junction contained 3 bases not matched to a gene. The CDR3 is made up of 15 amino acids. The CDR3 reads CASSWTGPNTGELFF. The CDR3 nucleotides read TGTGCCAGCAGTTGGACAGGGCCAAACACCGGGGAGCTGTTTTTT.

V usage is TRBV4-3 and J usage is TRBJ1-2; possible D gene TRBD1, 6 bases. Germline CDR1 LGHNA, CDR2 YSLEER. V lost 1 base and J lost 3, with 12 bases in between. CDR3 length equals 15 residues. CDR3 residues: CASSQGGGRDYGYTF. CDR3 coding DNA: TGCGCCAGCAGCCAAGGAGGGGGGCGGGACTATGGCTACACCTTC.

This clonotype was seen repeatedly, ten times or more. The J gene is TRBJ2-2, the V gene TRBV9; 12 positions agree with TRBD1. With V trimmed by 3 bases and J by 4 bases, 10 bases remained unmatched. This CDR3 spans 18 amino acids. Looked up from germline, CDR1 is SGDLS and CDR2 is YYNGEE. The CDR3 nucleotides are TGTGCCAGCAGCGGAGACCAGGGACAGGGGGCGCTCACCGGGGAGCTGTTTTTT. It translates to CASSGDQGQGALTGELFF.

In this sample, this clonotype turned up a few times. The chain uses TRBV6-2 or TRBV6-3 and TRBJ2-1; 7 positions agree with TRBD2. This CDR3 is built from 12 residues. The germline CDR1 and CDR2 sequences are MNHEY and SVGEGT. J gave up 9 bases and V 5 bases, and 4 bases lay outside the gene matches. The DNA of the CDR3 is TGTGCCAGCAGTCCGCGGGGGACTGAGCAGTTCTTC. It translates to CASSPRGTEQFF.

This clonotype was recorded at least ten times. V gene TRBV11-2 combines with J gene TRBJ1-3; TRBD1 matches at 9 bases. The CDR3 totals 14 residues. V lost 6 bases to trimming and J lost 3 bases; unmatched junction nucleotides: 3. CDR1 is SGHAT and CDR2 is FQNNGV in the germline V gene. In nucleotides, the CDR3 is TGTGCCAGCAGGGAGACAGGGGGTGGAAACACCATATATTTT. Its protein product is CASRETGGGNTIYF.

This rearrangement joins TRBV20-1 to TRBJ2-4; TRBD1 agrees at 7 bases. CDR1 and CDR2 from the germline V gene are DFQATT and SNEGSKA (reference sequence). The CDR3 has 14 residues. V lost 3 bases and J lost 2; bases outside the gene matches: 4. The CDR3 loop is CSASSTGTKNIQYF. For the CDR3, the DNA is TGCAGTGCTAGCTCGACAGGGACCAAAAACATTCAGTACTTC.